The next 21 T cell receptor beta chains were all read from a single sample in a study of cytomegalovirus exposure and HLA in healthy donors. Vbeta (60) and Jbeta (13) primers were used in the PCR. Sequenced by immunoSEQ multiplex PCR; TCRdb stores in-frame clones only, minus some. The sample records 160,000 or so clones, around 88% being singletons. Material for sequencing was PBMCs. All receptors come from a woman between 25 and 40 years old in good health and CMV-seronegative.

The chain employs TRBV28 and TRBJ2-7; D might be TRBD1 (5 bases). Trimming stripped 6 bases from V and 0 bases from J, with 12 bases between. The CDR3 has 14 amino acids. CDR1 and CDR2 from the germline V gene are MDHEN and SYDVKM. The CDR3 bases are TGTGCCAGCAGAACCCCAGGGTACTCCTACGAGCAGTACTTC. Residues: CASRTPGYSYEQYF.

The V and J genes are TRBV10-2 and TRBJ2-2; possibly TRBD2 for D (6 bases). The V gene's germline CDR1 is WSHSY and CDR2 SAAADI. Between the trimmed V and J ends, which lost 5 bases and 6 bases, there was a span of 13 bases. This CDR3 has 14 residues. The CDR3, as DNA: TGCGCCAGCAGTCAACTCGGGAGCGCCGGGGAGCTGTTTTTT. As protein: CASSQLGSAGELFF.

The CDR3 protein is CAISEFSGTSANNEQFF. The CDR3 DNA sequence: TGTGCCATCAGTGAGTTTTCCGGGACTAGCGCTAACAATGAGCAGTTCTTC. The chain recombines TRBV10-3 with TRBJ2-1, with TRBD2 identical over 10 bases. CDR1 is ENHRY and CDR2 is SYGVKD in the germline V gene. V gave up 1 base and J gave up 5 bases; unmatched junction bases: 8. The CDR3 has 17 amino acids.

V gene TRBV6-4 combines with J gene TRBJ2-1; D unresolved. CDR3 length: 14 amino acids. V gave up 0 bases and J gave up 6 bases, with 9 bases separating them. CDR1 is MRHNA and CDR2 is SNTAGT in the germline V gene. The CDR3 nucleotides are TGTGCCAGCAGTGACTCGAAGGCTAGCAATGAGCAGTTCTTC. As protein: CASSDSKASNEQFF.

The V gene is TRBV4-3, the J gene TRBJ2-3; tentatively, D is TRBD2 (5 bases). Looked up from germline, CDR1 is LGHNA and CDR2 is YSLEER. V was trimmed by 3 bases and J by 6 bases, leaving 25 bases between them. The CDR3 consists of 18 residues. The CDR3 sequence: CASSQEVLRGSLSDTQYF. Here the CDR3 DNA reads TGCGCCAGCAGCCAGGAGGTCTTACGAGGTAGCCTGTCCGATACGCAGTATTTT.

Only one count was recorded for this clone. The chain has TRBV11-3 and TRBJ2-3, with D possibly being TRBD2 (6 bases). Germline CDR1 reads SGHNT; CDR2 reads YENEEA. Trimming pared 2 bases from V and 1 base from J, leaving 13 bases between. The CDR3 spans 16 residues. CDR3 nucleotides: TGTGCCAGCAGCTTATCGGGCCAGCGGGGCACAGATACGCAGTATTTT. The encoded protein is CASSLSGQRGTDTQYF.

V and J are TRBV30 and TRBJ1-3; TRBD1 is a possible D gene (5 bases). The germline gives CDR1 GTSNPN, CDR2 SVGIG (reference sequence). The CDR3 is 13 residues long. The V gene lost 1 base and the J gene lost 8 bases, with 12 bases spanning the gap. For the CDR3, the DNA is TGTGCCTGGAGTGCCTCAGGAGGGGACACCATATATTTT. Its protein is CAWSASGGDTIYF.

The V call is TRBV30, the J call TRBJ2-7, with D perhaps TRBD2 (6 bases). The germline CDR1 and CDR2 sequences are GTSNPN and SVGIG (reference sequence). With 0 bases removed from V and 7 bases from J, the gap between germline ends came to 13 bases. The length of the CDR3 is 13 residues. The CDR3 is CAWSVLGGGEQYF. As DNA, the CDR3 is TGTGCCTGGAGTGTACTGGGGGGTGGGGAGCAGTACTTC.

The rearrangement links TRBV19 to TRBJ2-7; D is ambiguous. V lost 4 bases and J 7 bases, leaving 14 bases between the germline ends. The CDR3 extends over 13 amino acids. CDR1 and CDR2 (germline): LNHDA, SQIVND (reference sequence). CDR3 loop: CASSTSAIGEQYF. The CDR3 nucleotides read TGTGCCAGTAGTACCTCGGCCATCGGGGAGCAGTACTTC.

CDR3 amino acids: CASRSGSRQFF. For the CDR3, the DNA is TGTGCCAGTCGAAGCGGGAGTCGGCAGTTCTTC. This chain links TRBV7-3 with TRBJ2-1; the match to TRBD2 covers 8 bases. The CDR3 totals 11 residues. Germline loops: CDR1 SGHTA, CDR2 FQGTGA. The junction had 7 bases not matched to a gene; V was cut back by 9 bases and J by 12 bases.

This clone was picked up a small number of times. V and J are TRBV29-1 and TRBJ2-1; D call uncertain. Germline-derived CDR1 and CDR2 are SQVTM and ANQGSEA. The CDR3 runs 11 residues. V was pared by 7 bases and J by 4 bases, with 8 bases between. This chain's CDR3 is CSESVYNEQFF. Here the CDR3 DNA reads TGCAGCGAGTCGGTTTACAATGAGCAGTTCTTC.

The J gene is TRBJ1-2, the V gene TRBV27; perhaps TRBD1 as D (6 bases). CDR3 length: 13 amino acids. Trimming left V 5 bases short and J 7 bases short, with 14 bases between. CDR1 is MNHEY and CDR2 is SMNVEV in the germline V gene (reference sequence). The chain's CDR3 is CASSIYRERGYTF. CDR3 bases: TGTGCCAGCAGTATATACAGGGAACGTGGCTACACCTTC.

This sequence joins TRBV7-9 and TRBJ1-2; D gene ambiguous. CDR1 and CDR2 from the germline V gene are SEHNR and FQNEAQ (reference sequence). Trimming left V 0 bases short and J 6 bases short, with 5 bases between. CDR3 length: 12 amino acids. For the CDR3, the DNA is TGTGCCAGCAGCTTAGCAGCGAATGGCTACACCTTC. Amino acid sequence: CASSLAANGYTF.

V is TRBV7-2 and J is TRBJ1-1; D might be TRBD1 (6 bases). This CDR3 spans 14 amino acids. Germline CDR1 SGHTA, CDR2 FQGNSA. V was pared by 5 bases and J by 4 bases, with 14 bases between. CDR3 in amino acids: CASSAQGYVTEAFF. CDR3 bases: TGTGCCAGCAGCGCCCAGGGGTATGTCACTGAAGCTTTCTTT. Using reference TRBV7-2 and TRBJ1-1 for the parts outside the CDR3, the full variable domain is GAGVSQSPSNKVTEKGKDVELRCDPISGHTALYWYRQSLGQGLEFLIYFQGNSAPDKSGLPSDRFSAERTGGSVSTLTIQRTQQEDSAVYLCASSAQGYVTEAFFGQGTRLTVV.

The rearrangement uses TRBV7-9 and TRBJ1-2; unclear D gene. Per the germline V gene, CDR1 is SEHNR and CDR2 is FQNEAQ (reference sequence). V lost 1 base to trimming and J lost 3 bases, with 12 bases between them. The CDR3 sequence is 15 residues long. CDR3 coding DNA: TGTGCCAGCAGCTTAGATTTCCACAGCTACTATGGCTACACCTTC. This gives the protein CASSLDFHSYYGYTF.

This clone has a handful of counts. This rearrangement joins TRBV4-1 to TRBJ1-1; 10 nucleotides align to TRBD1. The J segment lost 6 bases and the V segment lost 4 bases, leaving 2 bases of the junction unmatched. Looked up from germline, CDR1 is MGHRA and CDR2 is YSYEKL. The CDR3 is made up of 13 amino acids. The CDR3 bases are TGCGCCAGCAGCCTGGGACAGGGGTCTGAAGCTTTCTTT. Its translation: CASSLGQGSEAFF.

This chain joins TRBV27 and TRBJ1-1, with a tentative D call TRBD1 (5 bases). The ends were cut back, 1 base at V and 5 bases at J, with 11 bases in the middle. The CDR3 consists of 14 residues. Per the germline V gene, CDR1 is MNHEY and CDR2 is SMNVEV (reference sequence). CDR3 in amino acids: CASSLFLAGTEAFF. The DNA for the CDR3 is TGTGCCAGCAGTTTATTTCTGGCAGGGACTGAAGCTTTCTTT.

The chain carries TRBV7-6 and TRBJ2-5, with TRBD1 matching 7 bases. The last part of the DNA fits TRBJ2-7 better; the J call may be wrong. Looked up from germline, CDR1 is SGHVS and CDR2 is FNYEAQ. The CDR3 is made up of 15 amino acids. The CDR3 protein is CASSLAGTENYEQYF. The CDR3 coding sequence is TGTGCCAGCAGCTTAGCGGGGACAGAGAACTACGAGCAGTACTTC.

The chain combines TRBV5-1 with TRBJ2-5; TRBD2 matches 8 bases. The end of the DNA is better explained by TRBJ2-7, so the J call may be wrong. The germline CDR1 and CDR2 sequences are SGHRS and YFSETQ. The CDR3 is 15 residues long. The chain's CDR3 is CASSLVSGATYEQYF. The CDR3 bases are TGCGCCAGCAGCTTGGTTAGCGGGGCGACCTACGAGCAGTACTTC.

The chain employs TRBV28 and TRBJ1-2, with 7 positions matching TRBD1. From germline, CDR1 is MDHEN and CDR2 SYDVKM. This CDR3 has 15 amino acids. Trimming cost V 4 bases and J 1 base; bases outside gene matches: 6. CDR3 protein: CASSSRTGSNYGYTF. The CDR3 DNA sequence: TGTGCCAGCAGTTCCCGGACAGGAAGTAACTATGGCTACACCTTC.

The chain recombines TRBV6-6 with TRBJ1-3, with 7 nucleotides matching TRBD1. The CDR3 runs to 14 residues. CDR1 is MNHNY and CDR2 is SVGAGI in the germline V gene (reference sequence). V lost 7 bases to trimming and J lost 3 bases; unmatched junction nucleotides: 6. As DNA, the CDR3 is TGTGCCAGCACCTTAACAGGGGTTGGAAACACCATATATTTT. Its protein product is CASTLTGVGNTIYF.